These 27 T cell receptor beta chains originate from one sample sequenced in a study of shared clonotypes between healthy human individuals. The assay was immunoSEQ multiplex PCR, and TCRdb's table has in-frame clones only and misses some. This sample carries some 2.1 million clones, about 94% of them seen once, and the ten largest clones take around 1.1%. Only CD45RO-negative cells positively selected for CCR7 counted as naive CD8 cells, so terminally differentiated effector memory CD45RA+ cells were excluded. The sample comprised naive CD8+ T cells sorted from blood. The receptors here all came from a man younger than 35 in good health.

This chain connects TRBV19 to TRBJ1-2; D is undetermined. The germline V gene has CDR1 LNHDA and CDR2 SQIVND (reference sequence). The V end was cut by 7 bases, the J end by 0 bases, with 12 bases between. The CDR3 is 14 residues long. CDR3 sequence reads: CASIGPRANYGYTF. DNA for the CDR3: TGTGCCAGTATAGGTCCGAGAGCTAACTATGGCTACACCTTC.

The CDR3: CASSFRDRGRLGNQPQHF. DNA of the CDR3: TGTGCCAGTAGTTTCCGGGACAGGGGGCGGCTCGGTAATCAGCCCCAGCATTTT. This chain links TRBV19 with TRBJ1-5, with 12 bases aligning to TRBD1. The CDR3 is 18 residues long. Trimming took 5 bases from V and 4 from J; bases not matched to a gene: 12. CDR1 LNHDA and CDR2 SQIVND come from the germline V gene (reference sequence).

The CDR3 DNA reads TGTGCCAGCAGCCAAGATGCAAGGCCACCCCTCCACTTT. Amino acids: CASSQDARPPLHF. The V call is TRBV14, the J call TRBJ1-6; D is undetermined. The V end was cut by 0 bases, the J end by 11 bases, with 8 bases between. CDR3 length: 13 amino acids. Germline V CDR1 and CDR2: SGHDN, FVKESK. The variable domain in full, completed from reference TRBV14 and TRBJ1-6, reads EAGVTQFPSHSVIEKGQTVTLRCDPISGHDNLYWYRRVMGKEIKFLLHFVKESKQDESGMPNNRFLAERTGGTYSTLKVQPAELEDSGVYFCASSQDARPPLHFGNGTRLTVT.

The V call is TRBV11-2, the J call TRBJ2-1, with TRBD2 matching over 9 bases. The V segment lost 2 bases and the J segment 6 bases; nucleotides outside the gene matches: 8. Germline V lookup: CDR1 SGHAT, CDR2 FQNNGV. This CDR3 has 16 residues. The CDR3: CASSLRRAGGINEQFF. The DNA of the CDR3 is TGTGCCAGCAGCTTAAGGAGGGCGGGAGGGATCAATGAGCAGTTCTTC.

The rearrangement uses TRBV29-1 and TRBJ2-1, with 11 bases aligning to TRBD2. The CDR3 consists of 17 residues. Germline V gene sequence: CDR1 SQVTM, CDR2 ANQGSEA. J lost 1 base, V lost 2 bases, and 7 bases had no gene match. Here the CDR3 DNA reads TGCAGCGTTGAATTAGCGGGAGGGCCCGGATCCTACAATGAGCAGTTCTTC. Amino acid sequence: CSVELAGGPGSYNEQFF.

The genes are TRBV7-9 and TRBJ1-6, with D maybe TRBD1 (5 bases). Germline V gene lookup returns CDR1 SEHNR and CDR2 FQNEAQ (reference sequence). Trimming pared 2 bases from V and 8 bases from J, leaving 19 bases between. This CDR3 spans 17 amino acids. CDR3 amino acids: CASSLPSLGREDSPLHF. The DNA of the CDR3 is TGTGCCAGCAGCTTACCGTCGCTCGGCAGGGAGGATTCACCCCTCCACTTT.

The chain links TRBV5-6 to TRBJ1-2; 11 bases fit TRBD1. CDR1 and CDR2 from the germline V gene are SGHDT and YYEEEE. Trimming took 3 bases from V and 4 from J; bases not matched to a gene: 11. This CDR3 spans 17 amino acids. In DNA, the CDR3 is TGTGCCAGCAGCTCCCGGGACAGGGGGACGGCCAGCTATGGCTACACCTTC. This gives the protein CASSSRDRGTASYGYTF.

The rearrangement uses TRBV4-1 and TRBJ2-7; D might be TRBD1 (6 bases). The CDR3 spans 14 residues. V dropped 3 bases and J dropped 2 bases, with 11 bases sitting between them. Germline CDR1 is MGHRA and CDR2 is YSYEKL. The CDR3 reads CASSHPGTTYEQYF. The CDR3 DNA follows: TGCGCCAGCAGCCACCCTGGGACAACCTACGAGCAGTACTTC.

The chain uses TRBV6-6 and TRBJ2-7; no reliable D call. V lost 2 bases to trimming and J lost 2 bases, with 7 bases between them. Per germline, CDR1 MNHNY and CDR2 SVGAGI (reference sequence). CDR3 length equals 13 residues. CDR3 sequence: CASSYLNPYEQYF. Here the CDR3 DNA reads TGTGCCAGCAGTTACCTCAACCCCTACGAGCAGTACTTC.

The chain has TRBV30 and TRBJ1-6; D remains unclear. The CDR3 loop spans 12 amino acids. Germline V gives CDR1 GTSNPN, CDR2 SVGIG (reference sequence). Deletions cut 8 bases from V and 5 bases from J, with 10 bases between. CDR3 nucleotide sequence: TGTGCCCTTGGAGATGATAATTCACCCCTCCACTTT. The encoded protein is CALGDDNSPLHF.

The rearrangement joins TRBV2 to TRBJ2-7; D is possibly TRBD1 or TRBD2 (5 bases each). V shed 0 bases and J shed 5 bases, with 11 bases lying between them. The length of the CDR3 is 14 residues. Germline CDR1 and CDR2: SNHLY and FYNNEI. This chain's CDR3 is CASSEALWDDEQYF. CDR3 DNA: TGTGCCAGCAGTGAAGCGCTTTGGGACGACGAGCAGTACTTC.

V usage is TRBV6-1 and J usage is TRBJ2-7; 8 bases are a match to TRBD1. Looked up from germline, CDR1 is MNHNS and CDR2 is SASEGT. With V trimmed by 11 bases and J by 0 bases, 6 bases remained unmatched. The CDR3 runs 13 residues. The CDR3 is CALDRDSSYEQYF. CDR3 coding DNA: TGTGCCTTGGACAGGGACAGCTCCTACGAGCAGTACTTC.

The chain uses TRBV5-4 and TRBJ2-7; TRBD2 matches 11 bases. From germline, CDR1 is SGHNT and CDR2 YYREEE (reference sequence). CDR3 length: 16 amino acids. Germline trimming cut 4 bases from V and 7 bases from J; bases unmatched to any gene: 13. The CDR3: CASSLLLAGEDKEQYF. The CDR3 DNA reads TGTGCCAGCAGCCTCTTACTAGCGGGAGAGGATAAGGAGCAGTACTTC.

The gene calls are TRBV6-1 and TRBJ2-4; TRBD2 matches 7 bases. The germline V gene encodes CDR1 MNHNS and CDR2 SASEGT. With 6 bases clipped from V and 8 bases from J, the junction kept 7 bases outside the gene matches. There are 13 residues in the CDR3. The CDR3 bases are TGTGCCAGCAGGGAGGAGGGAGGGTACATTCAGTACTTC. Encoded protein: CASREEGGYIQYF.

V and J are TRBV6-5 and TRBJ1-1, with 10 positions matching TRBD1. The ends lost 6 bases at V and 4 bases at J; junction bases unmatched: 2. Germline CDR1 reads MNHEY; CDR2 reads SVGAGI. The CDR3 has 13 amino acids. The CDR3 DNA sequence: TGTGCCAGCAGGTGGACAGGGGGCACTGAAGCTTTCTTT. Translation gives CASRWTGGTEAFF.

The chain is built from TRBV4-3 and TRBJ2-7; TRBD2 matches at 10 bases. The V gene end was trimmed by 4 bases and the J gene end by 3 bases; junction bases not matched to a gene: 3. This CDR3 spans 14 amino acids. Germline CDR1 and CDR2: LGHNA and YSLEER. CDR3 sequence: CASSLLAGDYEQYF. For the CDR3, the DNA is TGCGCCAGCAGCCTGCTAGCGGGAGACTACGAGCAGTACTTC.

The chain combines TRBV10-2 with TRBJ2-1; 9 nucleotides agree with TRBD1. The CDR3 contains 14 residues. CDR1 and CDR2 from the germline V gene are WSHSY and SAAADI. V lost 10 bases, J lost 5 bases, and 9 bases stayed unmatched. CDR3 sequence: CATSGTGWDNEQFF. In nucleotides, the CDR3 is TGCGCCACCTCCGGGACAGGGTGGGACAATGAGCAGTTCTTC.

As for this clone: This sequence may be a read error, since a much larger clone differs from it by one base. Other DNA sequences in the same sample also yield this CDR3. This sequence joins TRBV27 and TRBJ2-7; 11 bases are shared with TRBD1. CDR3 length: 14 residues. J was trimmed by 3 bases and V by 6 bases; bases with no gene match: 4. Germline CDR1 is MNHEY and CDR2 is SMNVEV (reference sequence). CDR3 residues: CASSPGTGGYEQYF. CDR3 in DNA: TGTGCCAGCAGCCCAGGGACAGGGGGCTACGAGCAGTACTTC.

The chain recombines TRBV7-9 with TRBJ2-3; D remains ambiguous. V was clipped by 2 bases and J by 2 bases, with 8 bases between them. CDR3 length: 14 amino acids. Per germline, CDR1 SEHNR and CDR2 FQNEAQ (reference sequence). CDR3 region: CASSLRWDTDTQYF. DNA for the CDR3: TGTGCCAGCAGCTTACGGTGGGACACAGATACGCAGTATTTT.

V usage is TRBV16 and J usage is TRBJ1-5, with D possibly being TRBD1 (5 bases). The CDR3 loop spans 16 amino acids. CDR1 is KGHSY, CDR2 FQNENV, per germline. V was pared by 1 base and J by 6 bases, with 16 bases between. The CDR3 loop reads CASSQWAGDPGQPQHF. The CDR3 DNA is TGTGCCAGCAGCCAATGGGCTGGGGACCCCGGTCAGCCCCAGCATTTT.

The V and J genes are TRBV19 and TRBJ1-2; 7 positions agree with TRBD1. This CDR3 region has 12 residues. Looked up from germline, CDR1 is LNHDA and CDR2 is SQIVND (reference sequence). Trimming cost V 10 bases and J 7 bases; bases outside gene matches: 9. The CDR3 nucleotides read TGTGCCACCTTGGACAGGCCGGGTGGCTACACCTTC. Protein product: CATLDRPGGYTF.

This chain uses TRBV4-1 with TRBJ2-3; 8 bases are a match to TRBD1. Germline CDR1 reads MGHRA; CDR2 reads YSYEKL. V trimming: 3 bases; J trimming: 0 bases; junction bases outside the gene matches: 8. The CDR3 extends over 17 amino acids. The DNA for the CDR3 is TGCGCCAGCAGCCACGGAACAGGGGGGTTTAGCACAGATACGCAGTATTTT. Encoded protein: CASSHGTGGFSTDTQYF.

This chain connects TRBV5-1 to TRBJ1-2; D possibly corresponds to TRBD1 (6 bases). The ends were cut back, 3 bases at V and 3 bases at J, with 21 bases in the middle. From germline, CDR1 is SGHRS and CDR2 YFSETQ. The CDR3 extends over 17 amino acids. The CDR3 loop is CASSSLGANWGDYGYTF. The CDR3 DNA reads TGCGCCAGCAGCTCTCTGGGGGCCAACTGGGGCGACTATGGCTACACCTTC.

The chain recombines TRBV2 with TRBJ1-2; no reliable D call. Germline V gene sequence: CDR1 SNHLY, CDR2 FYNNEI. Between the trimmed V and J ends, which lost 8 bases and 3 bases, there was a span of 13 bases. This CDR3 contains 13 residues. DNA of the CDR3: TGTGCCAGCCACTTTGCCTTGGACTATGGCTACACCTTC. This translates into CASHFALDYGYTF.

To note about this clone: Other DNA sequences in this sample translate to the same CDR3. V is TRBV9 and J is TRBJ2-7, with D perhaps matching TRBD1 (6 bases). This CDR3 contains 15 residues. The V end was cut by 0 bases, the J end by 3 bases, with 13 bases between. CDR1 and CDR2 from the germline V gene are SGDLS and YYNGEE. The CDR3 region is CASSVEGTSYYEQYF. The CDR3 nucleotides are TGTGCCAGCAGCGTAGAGGGGACATCCTACTACGAGCAGTACTTC.

This chain uses TRBV28 with TRBJ1-1; 7 nucleotides match TRBD1. The CDR3 has 15 amino acids. The germline V gene has CDR1 MDHEN and CDR2 SYDVKM. The V segment lost 5 bases and the J segment 0 bases; nucleotides outside the gene matches: 6. Here the CDR3 DNA reads TGTGCCAGCAGTATGTTAACAGGGGTGAACACTGAAGCTTTCTTT. Its translation: CASSMLTGVNTEAFF.

As for this clone: The sample holds other DNA sequences that translate to the same CDR3. The chain is built from TRBV9 and TRBJ2-1, with TRBD1 matching 7 bases. Germline-derived CDR1 and CDR2 are SGDLS and YYNGEE. V was pared by 0 bases and J by 7 bases, with 4 bases of the junction left unmatched. CDR3 size: 14 residues. The CDR3 spells CASSVAGTVNEQFF. The CDR3 nucleotides are TGTGCCAGCAGCGTAGCAGGGACAGTTAATGAGCAGTTCTTC.